This T cell receptor (beta chain) was recovered during a study of T-cell memory formation after mild COVID-19. Notes on the study in general: Certain responding clones were present in pre-infection memory, suggesting participation of cross-reactive memory. CD4/CD8 balance held among clones contracting day 15 to 85, and later expanders leaned CD4+.

A word on this clonotype: Its antigen is as yet unknown.

Germline CDR1 and CDR2: SGHTA and FQGTGA. The CDR3 runs 14 residues. V shed 5 bases and J 2 bases; nucleotides not matched to a gene: 5. MiXCR was run by TCRdb on the 5' RACE reads, yielding one entry per CDR3 protein. The data contain more than 150,000 distinct CDR3 sequences, about a fifth of them singletons. Input material: PBMCs or a T cell subset sorted from them (not recorded which). The source of this sequence is an adult woman who had mild COVID-19 (a few samples of this study predate the infection). Cell type and time point are not known. This sequence joins TRBV7-3 and TRBJ2-5; 7 bases align to TRBD2. In DNA, the CDR3 is TGTGCCAGCAGCCTGGGGGGGAGGCAAGAGACCCAGTACTTC. Its protein product is CASSLGGRQETQYF. Variable domain in full (rest from reference TRBV7-3 and TRBJ2-5): GAGVSQTPSNKVTEKGKYVELRCDPISGHTALYWYRQSLGQGPEFLIYFQGTGAADDSGLPNDRFFAVRPEGSVSTLKIQRTERGDSAVYLCASSLGGRQETQYFGPGTRLLVL.